This T cell receptor beta chain emerged from a study of CD8 T cells in ankylosing spondylitis. J lost 6 bases, V lost 4 bases, and 7 bases had no gene match. CDR1 and CDR2 from the germline V gene are SGHRS and YFSETQ. This CDR3 is 14 amino acids long. TCRdb re-called the 5' RACE reads with MiXCR, one entry per CDR3 protein. This sample has approximately 220,000 distinct CDR3 sequences; about 10% occur once, and the top ten carry about 20%. This clonotype was detected many times. The sequence derives from a male donor with ankylosing spondylitis or in good health (not recorded which). Sequenced input: blood, either unsorted or a sorted T cell fraction (not recorded which). J is TRBJ1-2 and V is TRBV5-1; TRBD1 aligns across 9 bases. The CDR3 spells CASSDRQGGDGYTF. DNA of the CDR3: TGCGCCAGCAGCGACCGACAGGGGGGGGATGGCTACACCTTC.